The 17 T cell receptor beta chains listed next were all sequenced from one sample in a study of T cell repertoires in cytomegalovirus infection. TCRdb ran MiXCR on the reads and lists one entry per CDR3 protein. This table holds 900,000 to 950,000 distinct CDR3 sequences, 30% to 40% found once. No antigens are known for them. Sequenced here: cultured CD8+ T cells from PBMCs, sampled from culture after CMV antigen stimulation. These receptors were taken from a human donor in good health (CMV status not recorded). Some clones in this sample may be carry-over from other donors' samples.

The chain is built from TRBV2 and TRBJ1-6; TRBD1 aligns across 10 bases. CDR1 and CDR2 from the germline V gene are SNHLY and FYNNEI. J was trimmed by 7 bases and V by 8 bases; bases with no gene match: 8. This CDR3 is 15 amino acids long. CDR3 nucleotide sequence: TGTGCCAGCCAGAACGGGGGACAGGGGAATTCACCCCTCCACTTT. Its protein is CASQNGGQGNSPLHF.

This clonotype has a count of ten or more. The chain is built from TRBV7-2 and TRBJ2-1; D possibly corresponds to TRBD1 (5 bases). V was shortened by 6 bases and J by 4 bases, with 13 bases between the two germline ends. Germline CDR1 reads SGHTA; CDR2 reads FQGNSA. The CDR3 consists of 14 residues. CDR3 sequence: CASRPLDRYNEQFF. DNA for the CDR3: TGTGCCAGCAGACCCCTCGACAGATACAATGAGCAGTTCTTC.

The chain combines TRBV5-6 with TRBJ1-1; 8 bases map to TRBD1. The germline gives CDR1 SGHDT, CDR2 YYEEEE. The CDR3 contains 15 residues. V lost 2 bases and J lost 1; bases outside the gene matches: 4. The CDR3 nucleotides read TGTGCCAGCAGCTTTTGGGACAGGAGGAACACTGAAGCTTTCTTT. The encoded protein is CASSFWDRRNTEAFF.

V gene TRBV7-9 combines with J gene TRBJ1-4; 7 nucleotides align to TRBD1. CDR1 SEHNR and CDR2 FQNEAQ come from the germline V gene (reference sequence). With 5 bases clipped from V and 6 bases from J, the junction kept 9 bases outside the gene matches. The CDR3 spans 15 residues. The CDR3 bases are TGTGCCAGCAGCCCCAATACCGGGACAGATGAAAAACTGTTTTTT. This gives the protein CASSPNTGTDEKLFF.

This chain joins TRBV7-8 and TRBJ1-6, with D tentatively TRBD1 (6 bases). Germline V CDR1 and CDR2: SGHVS, FQNEAQ. The CDR3 is made up of 16 amino acids. The germline V and J ends were trimmed by 3 bases and 3 bases, with 12 bases remaining between them. This CDR3 is CASSFRGQLYNSPLHF. CDR3 coding DNA: TGTGCCAGCAGCTTCCGCGGACAGCTCTATAATTCACCCCTCCACTTT.

The CDR3 sequence is CASSPDGNTGELFF. CDR3 in DNA: TGTGCCAGCTCACCGGACGGAAACACCGGGGAGCTGTTTTTT. V and J are TRBV18 and TRBJ2-2; no definite D call. The CDR3 sequence is 14 residues long. The germline gives CDR1 KGHSH, CDR2 LQKENI. V lost 3 bases and J 2 bases, leaving 7 bases between the germline ends.

The CDR3: CASTFQWGPYNEQFF. In DNA, the CDR3 is TGTGCCAGTACCTTCCAATGGGGGCCATACAATGAGCAGTTCTTC. The chain uses TRBV19 and TRBJ2-1, with a tentative D call TRBD1 (6 bases). CDR3 size: 15 residues. Germline CDR1 is LNHDA and CDR2 is SQIVND (reference sequence). Between the trimmed V and J ends, which lost 7 bases and 4 bases, there was a span of 17 bases.

This clonotype appeared many times. The genes are TRBV12-3 or TRBV12-4 and TRBJ2-1; 9 positions agree with TRBD1. V shed 5 bases and J 10 bases; nucleotides not matched to a gene: 9. The length of the CDR3 is 14 residues. Here the CDR3 DNA reads TGTGCCAGCAGTCCGGGACAGGGACCCATGGAGCAGTTCTTC. Translating gives CASSPGQGPMEQFF.

V gene TRBV12-5 combines with J gene TRBJ2-5, with 7 bases lining up with TRBD1. Germline values: CDR1 LGHNT, CDR2 FRNRAP. With V trimmed by 6 bases and J by 5 bases, 6 bases remained unmatched. The CDR3 totals 13 residues. The CDR3 bases are TGTGCTAGTGGAAAAGGGGGCGGGGAGACCCAGTACTTC. This codes for CASGKGGGETQYF.

The V gene is TRBV7-9, the J gene TRBJ1-1; weak D call: TRBD1 (5 bases). Trimming took 10 bases from V and 3 from J, leaving 27 bases between them. This CDR3 has 17 amino acids. The germline V gene has CDR1 SEHNR and CDR2 FQNEAQ (reference sequence). CDR3 sequence reads: CAIIPLSLAGPYTEAFF. The CDR3 DNA follows: TGTGCCATCATTCCCCTCTCCTTGGCGGGACCTTACACTGAAGCTTTCTTT. The variable domain in full, completed from reference TRBV7-9 and TRBJ1-1, reads DTGVSQNPRHKITKRGQNVTFRCDPISEHNRLYWYRQTLGQGPEFLTYFQNEAQLEKSRLLSDRFSAERPKGSFSTLEIQRTEQGDSAMYLCAIIPLSLAGPYTEAFFGQGTRLTVV.

The chain employs TRBV6-5 and TRBJ2-3; D is perhaps TRBD1 (5 bases). CDR1 is MNHEY, CDR2 SVGAGI, per germline. V lost 0 bases and J lost 4, with 14 bases in between. CDR3 length: 16 amino acids. The CDR3 sequence is CASSYSRQGRADTQYF. In DNA form, the CDR3 reads TGTGCCAGCAGTTACTCCCGCCAGGGAAGAGCAGATACGCAGTATTTT.

Concerning this clonotype: A single base separates this from a much larger clone, so it may be a read error. The chain combines TRBV7-2 with TRBJ1-1; D is ambiguous. Germline CDR1 is SGHTA and CDR2 is FQGNSA. Trimming took 2 bases from V and 7 from J, leaving 11 bases between them. There are 13 residues in the CDR3. The CDR3 bases are TGTGCCAGCAGCTTATCGGTGGGCAATGAAGCTTTCTTT. This translates into CASSLSVGNEAFF. Filled out from reference TRBV7-2 and TRBJ1-1, the complete variable domain reads GAGVSQSPSNKVTEKGKDVELRCDPISGHTALYWYRQSLGQGLEFLIYFQGNSAPDKSGLPSDRFSAERTGGSVSTLTIQRTQQEDSAVYLCASSLSVGNEAFFGQGTRLTVV.

This chain links TRBV27 with TRBJ1-6; D is unresolved. V lost 7 bases and J 3 bases, leaving 10 bases between the germline ends. Germline V gene lookup returns CDR1 MNHEY and CDR2 SMNVEV (reference sequence). The CDR3 extends over 14 amino acids. CDR3 sequence reads: CASTSLGYNSPLHF. CDR3 nucleotides: TGTGCCAGCACCTCTCTAGGCTATAATTCACCCCTCCACTTT.

This clonotype has a count of ten or more. The chain is built from TRBV7-2 and TRBJ1-1; tentatively, D is TRBD1 (6 bases). Per the germline V gene, CDR1 is SGHTA and CDR2 is FQGNSA. The length of the CDR3 is 14 residues. V was shortened by 5 bases and J by 4 bases, with 14 bases between the two germline ends. CDR3 sequence reads: CASSPQGGPTEAFF. CDR3 sequence (DNA): TGTGCCAGCAGCCCACAGGGTGGCCCCACTGAAGCTTTCTTT.

The V call is TRBV19, the J call TRBJ2-3; D remains unclear. The V and J ends lost 9 bases and 0 bases respectively, with 13 bases between them. The CDR3 consists of 14 residues. CDR1 is LNHDA, CDR2 SQIVND, per germline (reference sequence). The CDR3: CASDFGRSTDTQYF. The CDR3 coding sequence is TGTGCCAGCGACTTCGGACGGAGCACAGATACGCAGTATTTT.

Comment on this clonotype: A much larger clone differs by one base, so this may be a read error. The rearrangement links TRBV7-2 to TRBJ1-1; TRBD1 aligns across 11 bases. This CDR3 is built from 17 residues. Germline V CDR1 and CDR2: SGHTA, FQGNSA. V lost 4 bases and J lost 0; bases outside the gene matches: 7. CDR3 coding DNA: TGTGCCAGCAGCTCCTCAAAGGACAGGGGGCTGAACACTGAAGCTTTCTTT. Translation gives CASSSSKDRGLNTEAFF.

The chain employs TRBV7-8 and TRBJ1-2; D gene unclear. Germline CDR1 SGHVS, CDR2 FQNEAQ. V was pared by 2 bases and J by 6 bases, with 16 bases between. This CDR3 has 15 amino acids. CDR3 residues: CASSLSFVGSNGYTF. CDR3 in DNA: TGTGCCAGCAGCTTAAGTTTCGTCGGGAGTAATGGCTACACCTTC. Filled out from reference TRBV7-8 and TRBJ1-2, the complete variable domain reads GAGVSQSPRYKVAKRGQDVALRCDPISGHVSLFWYQQALGQGPEFLTYFQNEAQLDKSGLPSDRFFAERPEGSVSTLKIQRTQQEDSAVYLCASSLSFVGSNGYTFGSGTRLTVV.